The 13 T cell receptor beta chains reported below all come from one sample, sequenced in a study of blood T cell repertoires in COVID-19. Sequencing was performed with immunoSEQ multiplex PCR; in TCRdb, only in-frame clones are kept and a portion is missing. The sample holds about 200,000 clones, around 84% seen once. Sequencing was carried out using peripheral blood. Source of these receptors: a human donor in a cohort sampled during active COVID-19.

V and J are TRBV28 and TRBJ2-4, with 13 bases that match TRBD2. The CDR3 extends over 16 amino acids. The germline V gene encodes CDR1 MDHEN and CDR2 SYDVKM. V trimming: 5 bases; J trimming: 8 bases; junction bases outside the gene matches: 9. Here the CDR3 DNA reads TGTGCCAGCAGTGGGGGGAGACTAGCGGGAGGTTACATTCAGTACTTC. It yields the protein CASSGGRLAGGYIQYF.

The rearrangement links TRBV29-1 to TRBJ2-5, with D maybe TRBD1 (7 bases). V was shortened by 2 bases and J by 4 bases, with 11 bases between the two germline ends. The CDR3 runs to 13 residues. Germline CDR1 is SQVTM and CDR2 is ANQGSEA. CDR3 residues: CSVERQGGETQYF. The CDR3 DNA reads as TGCAGCGTTGAAAGGCAGGGGGGAGAGACCCAGTACTTC.

The chain couples TRBV4-2 to TRBJ2-3; perhaps TRBD2 as D (6 bases). Trimming left V 1 base short and J 3 bases short, with 14 bases between. The CDR3 extends over 16 amino acids. Germline assignment: CDR1 LGHNA and CDR2 YNFKEQ. The CDR3 loop is CASSQVREILTDTQYF. The DNA for the CDR3 is TGTGCCAGCAGCCAAGTACGGGAGATCTTGACAGATACGCAGTATTTT.

This clone has more than one count but fewer than ten. This sequence joins TRBV23-1 and TRBJ2-1; the D gene is possibly TRBD1 (6 bases). TRBV23-1 is identified as an open reading frame with a role that is uncertain. The CDR3 is 20 residues long. Between the trimmed V and J ends, which lost 3 bases and 1 base, there was a span of 25 bases. The DNA for the CDR3 is TGCGCCAGCAGTCACCCCGGAAGGGTTATGCGACAGGTTTCCTACAATGAGCAGTTCTTC. It specifies CASSHPGRVMRQVSYNEQFF.

This clone was counted a single time. The chain combines TRBV27 with TRBJ1-1; 7 bases are shared with TRBD1. Germline values: CDR1 MNHEY, CDR2 SMNVEV (reference sequence). With V trimmed by 5 bases and J by 8 bases, 26 bases remained unmatched. This CDR3 has 19 amino acids. The chain's CDR3 is CASSPILSLGQAWVTEAFF. The DNA of the CDR3 is TGTGCCAGCAGTCCAATTCTTTCCCTCGGACAGGCTTGGGTCACGGAAGCTTTCTTT.

The chain links TRBV6-4 to TRBJ2-2; 11 bases map to TRBD2. Germline CDR1 MRHNA, CDR2 SNTAGT. Trimming removed 6 bases from V and 3 bases from J; junction bases left unmatched: 6. This CDR3 is built from 16 residues. The CDR3 loop reads CASSKTSGSYTGELFF. The CDR3 DNA is TGTGCCAGCAGCAAAACTAGCGGGAGTTACACCGGGGAGCTGTTTTTT.

The chain recombines TRBV12-3 or TRBV12-4 with TRBJ2-1, with D possibly TRBD2 on 6 matching bases. This CDR3 has 13 residues. Trimming took 6 bases from V and 10 from J, leaving 16 bases between them. CDR3 residues: CASRWDSRGEQFF. CDR3 DNA sequence: TGTGCCAGCAGATGGGACTCCCGGGGGGAGCAGTTCTTC.

Of note for this clone: Other nucleotide sequences in the sample specify the same CDR3. The rearrangement links TRBV28 to TRBJ2-7, with 8 bases fitting TRBD1. The germline V gene encodes CDR1 MDHEN and CDR2 SYDVKM. CDR3 length equals 13 residues. The trim removed 6 bases at V and 4 bases at J, leaving 5 bases unmatched. The CDR3 sequence is CASRRTGTYEQYF. DNA of the CDR3: TGTGCCAGCAGGAGGACAGGGACTTACGAGCAGTACTTC.

The V and J genes are TRBV30 and TRBJ2-2; 8 nucleotides align to TRBD1. Germline V gene sequence: CDR1 GTSNPN, CDR2 SVGIG (reference sequence). The CDR3 spans 14 residues. In DNA, the CDR3 is TGTGCTCTTCGCCGCCTACAGGGGGGCGGGGAGCTGTTTTTT. It is translated as CALRRLQGGGELFF.

The V and J genes are TRBV6-2 or TRBV6-3 and TRBJ1-5; no reliable D call. Germline CDR1 is MNHEY and CDR2 is SVGEGT. Trimming took off 1 base at V and 3 bases at J, with 13 bases between the two ends. The CDR3 is 16 amino acids. The CDR3 sequence: CASSYWGSGANQPQHF. The DNA for the CDR3 is TGTGCCAGCAGTTACTGGGGATCGGGAGCCAATCAGCCCCAGCATTTT.

The chain employs TRBV5-1 and TRBJ2-1; D may be TRBD2 (5 bases). Germline CDR1 reads SGHRS; CDR2 reads YFSETQ. V lost 5 bases, J lost 2 bases, and 17 bases lay in between. The CDR3 has 16 residues. For the CDR3, the DNA is TGCGCCAGCAGGCCTGAAGCGGCCTCCACCTACAATGAGCAGTTCTTC. It yields the protein CASRPEAASTYNEQFF. The full variable domain, its missing parts supplied by reference TRBV5-1 and TRBJ2-1, is KAGVTQTPRYLIKTRGQQVTLSCSPISGHRSVSWYQQTPGQGLQFLFEYFSETQRNKGNFPGRFSGRQFSNSRSEMNVSTLELGDSALYLCASRPEAASTYNEQFFGPGTRLTVL.

The rearrangement uses TRBV14 and TRBJ2-7; TRBD1 matches 8 bases. This CDR3 contains 13 residues. After removal of 5 bases from V and 3 bases from J, the junction contained 3 bases not matched to a gene. The V gene's germline CDR1 is SGHDN and CDR2 FVKESK. The CDR3 spells CASSLDRDYEQYF. CDR3 nucleotide sequence: TGTGCCAGCAGCTTGGACAGGGACTACGAGCAGTACTTC.

The chain employs TRBV11-2 and TRBJ2-1; weak D call: TRBD2 (6 bases). This CDR3 has 15 amino acids. V was clipped by 3 bases and J by 3 bases, with 12 bases between them. Per the germline V gene, CDR1 is SGHAT and CDR2 is FQNNGV. CDR3 DNA: TGTGCCAGCAGCTTTAGTGGGAGGCTCTACAATGAGCAGTTCTTC. It yields the protein CASSFSGRLYNEQFF.